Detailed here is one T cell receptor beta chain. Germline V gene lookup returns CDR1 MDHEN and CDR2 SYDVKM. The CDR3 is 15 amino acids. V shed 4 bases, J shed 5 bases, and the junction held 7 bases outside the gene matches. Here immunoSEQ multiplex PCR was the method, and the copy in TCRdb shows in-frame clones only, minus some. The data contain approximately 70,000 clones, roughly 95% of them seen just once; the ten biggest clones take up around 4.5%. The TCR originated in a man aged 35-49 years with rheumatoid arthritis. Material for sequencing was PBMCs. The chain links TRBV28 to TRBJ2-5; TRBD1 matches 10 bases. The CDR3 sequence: CASSSWTGGKETQYF. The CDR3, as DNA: TGTGCCAGCAGTTCTTGGACAGGGGGGAAGGAGACCCAGTACTTC.